This passage covers 27 T cell receptor beta chains from one sample sequenced in a study of response to subunit inactivated influenza vaccine. TCRdb itself ran the RT-PCR reads through MiXCR, one entry per CDR3 protein. The table records roughly 760,000 distinct CDR3 sequences, 21% of them present only once. Sequencing was performed on PBMCs from blood, taken around 5 days after vaccination. The receptors shown here come from a man aged 45-65 years who received an inactivated influenza vaccine.

This clonotype has more than one count but fewer than ten. This chain uses TRBV9 with TRBJ1-1; D remains ambiguous. The germline gives CDR1 SGDLS, CDR2 YYNGEE. This CDR3 region has 14 residues. V was trimmed by 6 bases and J by 3 bases, leaving 15 bases between them. CDR3 bases: TGTGCCAGCACCCTTGCCCCTGAGGACACTGAAGCTTTCTTT. This encodes CASTLAPEDTEAFF.

This rearrangement joins TRBV7-8 to TRBJ1-2; D is ambiguous. Between the trimmed V and J ends, which lost 3 bases and 6 bases, there was a span of 23 bases. The CDR3 is 17 residues long. Germline V lookup: CDR1 SGHVS, CDR2 FQNEAQ. The CDR3 DNA follows: TGTGCCAGCAGCTTGAACCCTCCCCCGGGCGGATCGGATGGCTACACCTTC. The encoded protein is CASSLNPPPGGSDGYTF.

V usage is TRBV7-2 and J usage is TRBJ2-7; 7 bases line up with TRBD1. Germline V gene data show CDR1 as SGHTA and CDR2 as FQGNSA. The CDR3 runs 13 residues. V shed 6 bases and J 5 bases; nucleotides not matched to a gene: 7. CDR3 DNA sequence: TGTGCCAGCAGACCTACAGGGGTGAACGAGCAGTACTTC. Its translation is CASRPTGVNEQYF.

This clonotype was picked up a small number of times. The gene calls are TRBV25-1 and TRBJ2-2, with D perhaps matching TRBD2 (7 bases). The CDR3 contains 14 residues. V lost 2 bases, J lost 6 bases, and 10 bases lay in between. The germline CDR1 and CDR2 sequences are MGHDK and SYGVNS. CDR3 sequence reads: CASSESGTPGELFF. For the CDR3, the DNA is TGTGCCAGCAGTGAAAGCGGGACACCCGGGGAGCTGTTTTTT.

V is TRBV11-2 and J is TRBJ2-7, with D possibly TRBD1 on 6 matching bases. This CDR3 contains 14 residues. The germline gives CDR1 SGHAT, CDR2 FQNNGV. V was cut by 2 bases and J by 4 bases, with 12 bases left in between. As DNA, the CDR3 is TGTGCCAGCAGCTTATCAGGGGTTAATTACGAGCAGTACTTC. This encodes CASSLSGVNYEQYF.

This clonotype was seen more than once but under ten times. The chain recombines TRBV20-1 with TRBJ2-1, with D possibly called TRBD1 or TRBD2 (5 bases each). Trimming removed 0 bases at V and 1 base at J, with 28 bases between. CDR1 is DFQATT, CDR2 SNEGSKA, per germline (reference sequence). This CDR3 spans 21 amino acids. CDR3 bases: TGCAGTGCTAGAGATTTGAGGGGCAGACCACGTCAGTTCGTTTCCTACAATGAGCAGTTCTTC. Protein product: CSARDLRGRPRQFVSYNEQFF.

V gene TRBV7-9 combines with J gene TRBJ1-3; D ambiguous. The V end was cut by 2 bases, the J end by 0 bases, with 8 bases between. Germline V gene lookup returns CDR1 SEHNR and CDR2 FQNEAQ (reference sequence). The CDR3 covers 15 residues. CDR3 sequence reads: CASSLTPTSGNTIYF. DNA of the CDR3: TGTGCCAGCAGCTTAACCCCGACCTCTGGAAACACCATATATTTT.

The V gene is TRBV20-1, the J gene TRBJ2-5, with D perhaps given as TRBD1 or TRBD2 (5 bases each). From germline, CDR1 is DFQATT and CDR2 SNEGSKA (reference sequence). The V gene lost 4 bases and the J gene lost 1 base, with 16 bases spanning the gap. This CDR3 contains 15 residues. The DNA for the CDR3 is TGCAGTGCTATATCAAGCCGGGACCTCCAAGAGACCCAGTACTTC. It encodes CSAISSRDLQETQYF.

This clonotype was counted only a few times. In DNA, the CDR3 is TGTGCCAGCAGGACAGGAAACATTCAGTACTTC. Its translation is CASRTGNIQYF. The V call is TRBV6-2 or TRBV6-3, the J call TRBJ2-4, with D perhaps matching TRBD1 (6 bases). Germline CDR1 reads MNHEY; CDR2 reads SVGEGT. This CDR3 is 11 amino acids long. Trimming removed 6 bases at V and 6 bases at J, with 6 bases between.

This clonotype was seen a handful of times. DNA for the CDR3: TGTGCCAGCAGGGTCGACAGGGGCGGCAACGAGCAGTACTTC. Its translation is CASRVDRGGNEQYF. V and J are TRBV6-1 and TRBJ2-7; 8 bases are a match to TRBD1. In germline, CDR1 is MNHNS, CDR2 SASEGT. The CDR3 totals 14 residues. V lost 6 bases and J lost 5; bases outside the gene matches: 9.

This clonotype has more than one count but fewer than ten. The DNA for the CDR3 is TGCGCCAGCAGCCAATTTTTTCCCGGGGTGGAGTATTTT. Residues: CASSQFFPGVEYF. The gene calls are TRBV4-3 and TRBJ2-3; D may be TRBD2 (5 bases). Germline V gene lookup returns CDR1 LGHNA and CDR2 YSLEER. Trimming shortened V by 2 bases and J by 13 bases, and 16 bases separated the two germline ends. This CDR3 has 13 residues.

This clonotype was picked up a small number of times. The chain combines TRBV6-2 or TRBV6-3 with TRBJ2-2; D unclear. The CDR3 is made up of 13 amino acids. Per germline, CDR1 MNHEY and CDR2 SVGEGT. Deletions cut 2 bases from V and 9 bases from J, with 10 bases between. The CDR3: CASSYRVRRELFF. The CDR3 bases are TGTGCCAGCAGTTACAGAGTTCGGAGGGAGCTGTTTTTT.

This clonotype came up many times. The chain recombines TRBV6-2 or TRBV6-3 with TRBJ2-3, with D unclear. CDR3 length: 14 residues. Germline-derived CDR1 and CDR2 are MNHEY and SVGEGT. V was shortened by 7 bases and J by 4 bases, with 15 bases between the two germline ends. The CDR3 sequence is CASTLTDVPDTQYF. CDR3 nucleotides: TGTGCCAGCACCCTAACGGACGTCCCAGATACGCAGTATTTT.

The genes are TRBV5-4 and TRBJ1-2, with D unresolved. This CDR3 has 14 residues. Germline V lookup: CDR1 SGHNT, CDR2 YYREEE (reference sequence). Trimming took off 0 bases at V and 4 bases at J, with 10 bases between the two ends. The CDR3 nucleotides are TGTGCCAGCAGCTTGGAGGGCAGCCCCTATGGCTACACCTTC. Protein: CASSLEGSPYGYTF.

The V call is TRBV6-1, the J call TRBJ2-1, with D possibly called TRBD1 or TRBD2 (5 bases each). The CDR3 totals 14 residues. Trimming took 8 bases from V and 0 from J, leaving 11 bases between them. Germline CDR1 reads MNHNS; CDR2 reads SASEGT. The CDR3 region is CASDGGGSYNEQFF. DNA of the CDR3: TGTGCCAGCGATGGTGGGGGCTCCTACAATGAGCAGTTCTTC.

The chain uses TRBV6-1 and TRBJ2-7; 8 nucleotides agree with TRBD1. This CDR3 comprises 14 residues. Germline-derived CDR1 and CDR2 are MNHNS and SASEGT. V lost 6 bases to trimming and J lost 7 bases; unmatched junction nucleotides: 11. In nucleotides, the CDR3 is TGTGCCAGCAGGAGGGACAGGCAGGTTTGGGAGCAGTACTTC. Protein product: CASRRDRQVWEQYF.

The table lists this clonotype with a few counts. The CDR3 DNA reads as TGCGCCAGCAGCCGAGGGGGAGGATTAAGAACCGGGGAGCTGTTTTTT. Translated, it gives CASSRGGGLRTGELFF. The rearrangement uses TRBV5-1 and TRBJ2-2, with D perhaps assigned TRBD1 or TRBD2 (6 bases each). CDR1 is SGHRS, CDR2 YFSETQ, per germline. The CDR3 totals 16 residues. V lost 4 bases and J 5 bases, leaving 18 bases between the germline ends.

For the CDR3, the DNA is TGTGCCAGCAGCCCCCAGGGGAGGCCGCCGGGGGATACGCAGTATTTT. As protein: CASSPQGRPPGDTQYF. The chain employs TRBV9 and TRBJ2-3; D possibly matches TRBD1 or TRBD2 (6 bases each). This CDR3 has 16 residues. CDR1 and CDR2 from the germline V gene are SGDLS and YYNGEE. V was shortened by 4 bases and J by 6 bases, with 21 bases between the two germline ends.

This clonotype appeared a few times. The chain joins TRBV6-5 to TRBJ2-2, with a weak D call TRBD1 (5 bases). V was pared by 0 bases and J by 2 bases, with 19 bases between. Germline CDR1 and CDR2: MNHEY and SVGAGI. The length of the CDR3 is 19 residues. The CDR3 sequence is CASSYSLQQVTFNTGELFF. The DNA of the CDR3 is TGTGCCAGCAGTTACTCTTTGCAACAGGTGACATTCAACACCGGGGAGCTGTTTTTT.

This clonotype was seen a few times. This chain joins TRBV27 and TRBJ2-3; the match to TRBD2 covers 13 bases. There are 16 residues in the CDR3. Unmatched junction bases numbered 7, after V lost 5 bases and J lost 5 bases. From germline, CDR1 is MNHEY and CDR2 SMNVEV (reference sequence). The chain's CDR3 is CASSPRLAGGRDTQYF. The DNA of the CDR3 is TGTGCCAGCAGTCCACGACTAGCGGGGGGCCGAGATACGCAGTATTTT.

This clonotype was found a few times. CDR3: CASSLQAGEWNEQFF. CDR3 in DNA: TGTGCCAGCAGCTTACAAGCGGGAGAGTGGAATGAGCAGTTCTTC. The J gene is TRBJ2-1, the V gene TRBV7-2, with TRBD2 matching 8 bases. The ends lost 2 bases at V and 7 bases at J; junction bases unmatched: 7. CDR1 and CDR2 from the germline V gene are SGHTA and FQGNSA. This CDR3 comprises 15 residues.

This CDR3 reads CASSLGQGRANEQFF. As DNA, the CDR3 is TGCGCCAGCAGCTTAGGACAGGGGAGGGCTAATGAGCAGTTCTTC. This rearrangement joins TRBV5-1 to TRBJ2-1; 9 nucleotides match TRBD1. The CDR3 sequence is 15 residues long. V was clipped by 2 bases and J by 7 bases; unmatched bases: 7. CDR1 SGHRS and CDR2 YFSETQ come from the germline V gene.

This clonotype appeared a few times. The rearrangement uses TRBV7-2 and TRBJ1-3, with unresolved D. Trimming left V 5 bases short and J 0 bases short, with 8 bases between. The germline CDR1 and CDR2 sequences are SGHTA and FQGNSA. CDR3 size: 14 residues. This chain's CDR3 is CASSLRISGNTIYF. The CDR3 DNA reads as TGTGCCAGCAGCCTTAGGATCTCTGGAAACACCATATATTTT.

Only a few counts were recorded for this clonotype. This sequence joins TRBV7-2 and TRBJ1-2, with D perhaps matching TRBD1 (5 bases). Trimming took 5 bases from V and 2 from J, leaving 12 bases between them. Germline loops: CDR1 SGHTA, CDR2 FQGNSA. The CDR3 is made up of 14 amino acids. The CDR3 reads CASSPGTENYGYTF. The DNA for the CDR3 is TGTGCCAGCAGCCCCGGGACGGAGAACTATGGCTACACCTTC.

This sequence joins TRBV12-3 or TRBV12-4 and TRBJ1-4, with D maybe TRBD1 (6 bases). The CDR3 contains 14 residues. The ends were cut back, 6 bases at V and 4 bases at J, with 12 bases in the middle. This CDR3 is CASSNGQINEKLFF. CDR3 in DNA: TGTGCCAGCAGCAATGGACAGATTAATGAAAAACTGTTTTTT.

This clonotype has more than one count but fewer than ten. The CDR3 region is CASSRETLTDTQYF. CDR3 DNA: TGTGCCAGCAGCCGGGAGACCCTCACAGATACGCAGTATTTT. This chain links TRBV7-9 with TRBJ2-3; a weak D match, TRBD2 (6 bases). Trimming stripped 5 bases from V and 2 bases from J, with 11 bases between. Germline CDR1 is SEHNR and CDR2 is FQNEAQ (reference sequence). The CDR3 length is 14 residues.

This clonotype was recorded a few times. The chain has TRBV29-1 and TRBJ1-1, with D uncertain. Germline V gene sequence: CDR1 SQVTM, CDR2 ANQGSEA. The V end lost 4 bases, the J end lost 5 bases, and 17 bases lay between the germline ends. This CDR3 has 14 amino acids. CDR3 loop: CSVASGGLGTEAFF. As DNA, the CDR3 is TGCAGCGTTGCCTCGGGAGGGCTTGGGACTGAAGCTTTCTTT.